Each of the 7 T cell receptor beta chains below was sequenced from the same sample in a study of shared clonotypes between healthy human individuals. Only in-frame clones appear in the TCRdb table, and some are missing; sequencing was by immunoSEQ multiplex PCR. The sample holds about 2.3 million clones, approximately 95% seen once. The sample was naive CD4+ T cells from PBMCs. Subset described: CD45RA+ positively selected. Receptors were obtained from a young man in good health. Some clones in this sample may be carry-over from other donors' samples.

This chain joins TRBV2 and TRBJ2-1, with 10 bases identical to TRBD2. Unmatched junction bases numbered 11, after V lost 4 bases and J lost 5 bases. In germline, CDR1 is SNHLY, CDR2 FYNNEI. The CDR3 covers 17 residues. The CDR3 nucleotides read TGTGCCAGCAGTGTTACACTAGCGGGGCCTTTAAACAATGAGCAGTTCTTC. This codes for CASSVTLAGPLNNEQFF.

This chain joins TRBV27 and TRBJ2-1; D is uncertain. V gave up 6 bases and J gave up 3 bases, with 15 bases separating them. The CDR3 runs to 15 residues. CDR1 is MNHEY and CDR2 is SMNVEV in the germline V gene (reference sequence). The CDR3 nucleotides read TGTGCCAGCAGGGTCCACCAGAGGAACTACAATGAGCAGTTCTTC. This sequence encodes CASRVHQRNYNEQFF.

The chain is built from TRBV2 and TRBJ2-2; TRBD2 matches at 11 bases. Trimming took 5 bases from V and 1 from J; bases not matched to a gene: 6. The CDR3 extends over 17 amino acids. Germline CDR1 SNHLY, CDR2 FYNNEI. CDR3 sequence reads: CASSPLAGGQNTGELFF. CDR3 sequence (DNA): TGTGCCAGCAGTCCCCTAGCGGGAGGACAGAACACCGGGGAGCTGTTTTTT.

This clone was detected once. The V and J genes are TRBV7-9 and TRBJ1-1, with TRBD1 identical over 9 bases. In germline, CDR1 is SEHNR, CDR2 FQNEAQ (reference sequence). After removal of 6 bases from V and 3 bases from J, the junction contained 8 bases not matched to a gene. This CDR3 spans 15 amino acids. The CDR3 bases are TGTGCCAGCAGAACAGGGGGCCAGGGTTACACTGAAGCTTTCTTT. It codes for CASRTGGQGYTEAFF. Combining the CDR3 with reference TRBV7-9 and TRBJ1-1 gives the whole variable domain DTGVSQNPRHKITKRGQNVTFRCDPISEHNRLYWYRQTLGQGPEFLTYFQNEAQLEKSRLLSDRFSAERPKGSFSTLEIQRTEQGDSAMYLCASRTGGQGYTEAFFGQGTRLTVV.

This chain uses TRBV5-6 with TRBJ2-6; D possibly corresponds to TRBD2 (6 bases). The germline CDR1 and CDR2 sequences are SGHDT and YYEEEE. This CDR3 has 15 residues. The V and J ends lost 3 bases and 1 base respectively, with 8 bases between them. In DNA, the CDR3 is TGTGCCAGCAGCTGGGGGAGGTCTGGGGCCAACGTCCTGACTTTC. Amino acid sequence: CASSWGRSGANVLTF.

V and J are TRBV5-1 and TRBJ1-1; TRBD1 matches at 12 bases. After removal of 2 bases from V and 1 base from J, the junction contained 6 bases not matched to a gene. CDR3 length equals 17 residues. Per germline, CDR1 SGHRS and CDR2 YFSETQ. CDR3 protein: CASSFGTGGAGNTEAFF. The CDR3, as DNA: TGCGCCAGCAGCTTCGGGACAGGGGGCGCGGGGAACACTGAAGCTTTCTTT.

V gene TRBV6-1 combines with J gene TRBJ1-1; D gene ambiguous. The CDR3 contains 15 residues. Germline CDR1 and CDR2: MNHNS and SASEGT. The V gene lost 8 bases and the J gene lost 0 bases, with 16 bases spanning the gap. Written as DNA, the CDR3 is TGTGCCAGCTCAGGACCCGGGAACGTGAACACTGAAGCTTTCTTT. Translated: CASSGPGNVNTEAFF.